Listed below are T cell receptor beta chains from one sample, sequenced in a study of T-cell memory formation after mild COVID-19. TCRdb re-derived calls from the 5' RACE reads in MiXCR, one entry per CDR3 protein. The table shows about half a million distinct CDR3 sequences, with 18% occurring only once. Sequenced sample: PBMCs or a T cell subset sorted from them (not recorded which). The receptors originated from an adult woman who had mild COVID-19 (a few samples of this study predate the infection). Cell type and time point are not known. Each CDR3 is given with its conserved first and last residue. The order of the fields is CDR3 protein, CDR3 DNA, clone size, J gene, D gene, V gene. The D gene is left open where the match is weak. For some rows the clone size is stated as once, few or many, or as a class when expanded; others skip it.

CSVRWGDNSPLHF TGCAGCGTCCGGTGGGGTGATAATTCACCCCTCCACTTT many TRBJ1-6 NA TRBV29-1
CASRSGGSNEQFF TGTGCCAGCAGAAGCGGGGGGAGTAATGAGCAGTTCTTC few TRBJ2-1 TRBD2 TRBV4-2
CAGRDRAATDTQYF TGTGCCGGGAGGGACAGGGCGGCGACAGATACGCAGTATTTT few TRBJ2-3 TRBD1 TRBV7-9
CASSFGSGGAGDTQYF TGTGCCAGCAGTTTTGGTAGCGGGGGGGCCGGTGATACGCAGTATTTT few TRBJ2-3 TRBD2 TRBV12-3/TRBV12-4
CATSDSGTWTGELFF TGTGCCACCAGTGATAGCGGGACATGGACCGGGGAGCTGTTTTTT NA TRBJ2-2 NA TRBV24-1
CASSQEPGQWGNQPQHF TGTGCCAGCTCACAGGAACCGGGACAGTGGGGCAATCAGCCCCAGCATTTT NA TRBJ1-5 TRBD1 TRBV18
CAISEGPGHGYTF TGTGCCATCAGTGAAGGGCCTGGGCATGGCTACACCTTC few TRBJ1-2 NA TRBV10-3
CASSAGGSGQPQHF TGTGCCAGCAGTGCAGGGGGATCTGGGCAGCCCCAGCATTTT NA TRBJ1-5 TRBD1 TRBV27
CASSLEPYEQYF TGCGCCAGCAGCTTGGAACCCTACGAGCAGTACTTC many TRBJ2-7 NA TRBV5-1
CSVEDLRGANTEAFF TGCAGCGTTGAAGATCTTCGGGGGGCGAACACTGAAGCTTTCTTT NA TRBJ1-1 NA TRBV29-1
CASSHHPQDYGYTF TGCGCCAGCAGCCACCACCCTCAGGACTATGGCTACACCTTC NA TRBJ1-2 NA TRBV4-1
CASRRQLNQPQHF TGTGCCAGCAGGAGACAGCTCAATCAGCCCCAGCATTTT NA TRBJ1-5 NA TRBV27
CASSRLVDEQFF TGTGCCAGCAGCCGCTTGGTGGATGAGCAGTTCTTC few TRBJ2-1 NA TRBV7-8
CASSQDGTPGSLHF TGCGCCAGCAGCCAAGACGGTACGCCTGGGTCCCTCCACTTT many TRBJ1-6 NA TRBV4-1
CASSLSGSPGELFF TGTGCCAGCAGCCTTAGCGGGAGTCCGGGGGAGCTGTTTTTT many TRBJ2-2 TRBD2 TRBV7-2
CASSLGNGTGGPWERYEQYF TGTGCCAGCAGCTTAGGCAACGGGACAGGGGGCCCTTGGGAACGATACGAGCAGTACTTC NA TRBJ2-7 TRBD1 TRBV11-1
CASSQGPAGRSTDTQYF TGTGCCAGCAGCCAAGGCCCAGCGGGACGCAGCACAGATACGCAGTATTTT NA TRBJ2-3 TRBD2 TRBV3-1
CASSPRDPGNTIYF TGTGCCAGCAGCCCCCGGGACCCTGGAAACACCATATATTTT few TRBJ1-3 NA TRBV7-9
CASSLELAGDRQFF TGTGCCAGCAGCTTAGAACTAGCGGGAGATAGGCAGTTCTTC NA TRBJ2-1 TRBD2 TRBV7-8
CASSLELAGGDTQYF TGCGCCAGCAGCTTGGAACTAGCGGGAGGAGATACGCAGTATTTT NA TRBJ2-3 TRBD2 TRBV5-1
CASSPPSGSHLEQYF TGTGCCAGCAGCCCTCCTAGCGGGAGTCACCTCGAGCAGTACTTC few TRBJ2-7 TRBD2 TRBV6-6
CAWSVAGTMNTEAFF TGTGCCTGGAGTGTAGCAGGGACCATGAACACTGAAGCTTTCTTT NA TRBJ1-1 NA TRBV30
CASRPGTGYYNEQFF TGTGCCAGCAGGCCCGGGACAGGGTATTACAATGAGCAGTTCTTC NA TRBJ2-1 TRBD1 TRBV6-5
CASSSRGQGAYEQYF TGCGCCAGCAGTTCGCGCGGACAGGGGGCCTACGAGCAGTACTTC once TRBJ2-7 TRBD1 TRBV5-1
CASSLVAGGLYEQFF TGTGCCAGCAGCTTAGTAGCGGGGGGGCTCTATGAGCAGTTCTTC NA TRBJ2-1 TRBD2 TRBV7-2
CATSSSWRRTDTQYF TGTGCCACCTCGTCTTCGTGGAGGCGCACAGATACGCAGTATTTT NA TRBJ2-3 NA TRBV15
CASSGYLQGTGELFF TGTGCCAGCAGCGGTTACCTACAGGGGACCGGGGAGCTGTTTTTT few TRBJ2-2 TRBD1 TRBV5-5
CSASLHRGRNEQFF TGCAGTGCTAGTCTCCACAGGGGGCGGAATGAGCAGTTCTTC NA TRBJ2-1 TRBD1 TRBV20-1
CASLYNEQFF TGTGCCAGCCTCTACAATGAGCAGTTCTTC few TRBJ2-1 NA TRBV2
CSARVGGTETQYF TGCAGTGCTAGAGTGGGGGGAACAGAGACCCAGTACTTC many TRBJ2-5 NA TRBV20-1
CASSFTGQWFEF TGTGCCAGCAGTTTTACGGGACAGTGGTTTGAGTTC few TRBJ2-4 TRBD1 TRBV28
CASSQDRLAGSDTQYF TGCGCCAGCAGCCAAGACCGTCTAGCGGGATCAGATACGCAGTATTTT few TRBJ2-3 TRBD2 TRBV4-3
CASSPTLTTGQGYEEKLFF TGTGCCAGCAGCCCAACTCTAACAACGGGACAGGGTTATGAGGAAAAACTGTTTTTT NA TRBJ1-4 TRBD1 TRBV7-9
CATSDAGEVSDTQYF TGTGCCACCAGTGATGCGGGAGAGGTTTCAGATACGCAGTATTTT few TRBJ2-3 TRBD2 TRBV24-1
CASSLSTPGELFF TGTGCCAGCAGTCTTAGTACACCCGGGGAGCTGTTTTTT NA TRBJ2-2 NA TRBV6-5
CSAPLGYTQYF TGCAGTGCCCCACTGGGATATACGCAGTATTTT NA TRBJ2-3 NA TRBV20-1
CASSTKGGTGGYEQYF TGTGCCAGCAGCACCAAGGGAGGGACAGGGGGCTACGAGCAGTACTTC NA TRBJ2-7 NA TRBV21-1
CASSLEERTEAFF TGTGCCAGCAGCCTCGAAGAGAGAACTGAAGCTTTCTTT NA TRBJ1-1 NA TRBV7-9
CASSQGLAGGPSTDTQYF TGTGCCAGCAGCCAGGGACTAGCGGGAGGGCCAAGCACAGATACGCAGTATTTT NA TRBJ2-3 TRBD2 TRBV4-2
CASSPHGGDYNEQFF TGTGCCAGCAGTCCCCACGGCGGAGACTACAATGAGCAGTTCTTC few TRBJ2-1 NA TRBV6-4
CASSQTLSADSEQYF TGTGCCAGCTCACAGACACTTTCGGCGGACAGCGAGCAGTACTTC NA TRBJ2-7 NA TRBV18
CASSLGTGGAGTQYF TGTGCCAGCAGCTTGGGGACAGGGGGCGCGGGGACCCAGTACTTC NA TRBJ2-5 TRBD1 TRBV7-3
CASSYGLAGTYEQYF TGTGCCAGCAGTTACGGGCTAGCGGGGACCTACGAGCAGTACTTC few TRBJ2-7 TRBD2 TRBV6-5
CASSLSSGGYEQYF TGTGCCAGCAGTTTGTCTAGCGGGGGGTACGAGCAGTACTTC many TRBJ2-7 TRBD2 TRBV12-3/TRBV12-4
CASSPLLEGRYEQYF TGTGCCAGCAGCCCTCTTCTTGAAGGGAGGTACGAGCAGTACTTC few TRBJ2-7 NA TRBV12-3/TRBV12-4
CASSQDPPSGRPNEQFF TGCGCCAGCAGCCAAGACCCCCCTAGCGGGAGGCCTAATGAGCAGTTCTTC few TRBJ2-1 TRBD2 TRBV4-3
CASSLTGTTYNEQFF TGTGCCAGCAGCCTAACAGGGACTACTTACAATGAGCAGTTCTTC NA TRBJ2-1 NA TRBV7-2
CASRDPKSTEAFF TGTGCCAGCAGGGACCCAAAGAGCACTGAAGCTTTCTTT few TRBJ1-1 NA TRBV6-1
CASSVASGGTYEQYF TGTGCCAGCAGCGTAGCTAGCGGGGGGACCTACGAGCAGTACTTC NA TRBJ2-7 TRBD2 TRBV9
CASSPDRGLAKNIQYF TGTGCCAGCAGTCCCGACAGGGGGCTTGCCAAAAACATTCAGTACTTC NA TRBJ2-4 TRBD1 TRBV12-3/TRBV12-4